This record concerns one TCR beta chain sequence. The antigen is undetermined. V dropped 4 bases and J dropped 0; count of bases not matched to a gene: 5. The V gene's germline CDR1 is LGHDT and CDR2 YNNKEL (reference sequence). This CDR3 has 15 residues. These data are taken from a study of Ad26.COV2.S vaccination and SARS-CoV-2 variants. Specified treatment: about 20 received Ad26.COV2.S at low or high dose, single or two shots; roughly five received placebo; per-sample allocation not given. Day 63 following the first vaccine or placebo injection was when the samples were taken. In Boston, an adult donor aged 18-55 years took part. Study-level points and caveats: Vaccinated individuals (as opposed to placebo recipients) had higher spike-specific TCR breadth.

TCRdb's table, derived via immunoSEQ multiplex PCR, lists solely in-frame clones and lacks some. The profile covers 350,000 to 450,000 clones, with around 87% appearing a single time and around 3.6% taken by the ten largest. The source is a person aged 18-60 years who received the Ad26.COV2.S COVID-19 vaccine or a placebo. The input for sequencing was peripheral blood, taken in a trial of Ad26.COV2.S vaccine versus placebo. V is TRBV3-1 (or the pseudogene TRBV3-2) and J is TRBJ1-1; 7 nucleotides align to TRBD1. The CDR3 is CASSPRDRLNTEAFF. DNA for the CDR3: TGTGCCAGCAGCCCCCGGGACAGATTGAACACTGAAGCTTTCTTT.